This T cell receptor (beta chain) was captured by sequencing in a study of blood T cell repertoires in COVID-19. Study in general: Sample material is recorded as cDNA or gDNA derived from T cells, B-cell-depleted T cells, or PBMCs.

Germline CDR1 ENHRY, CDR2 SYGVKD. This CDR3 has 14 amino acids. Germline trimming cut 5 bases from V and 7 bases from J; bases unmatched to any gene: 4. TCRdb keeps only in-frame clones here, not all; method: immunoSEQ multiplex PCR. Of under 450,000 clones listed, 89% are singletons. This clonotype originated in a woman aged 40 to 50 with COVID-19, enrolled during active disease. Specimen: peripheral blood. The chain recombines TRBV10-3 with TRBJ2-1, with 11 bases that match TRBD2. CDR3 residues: CAISNSGGENEQFF. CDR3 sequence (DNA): TGTGCCATCAGTAATAGCGGGGGGGAGAATGAGCAGTTCTTC.